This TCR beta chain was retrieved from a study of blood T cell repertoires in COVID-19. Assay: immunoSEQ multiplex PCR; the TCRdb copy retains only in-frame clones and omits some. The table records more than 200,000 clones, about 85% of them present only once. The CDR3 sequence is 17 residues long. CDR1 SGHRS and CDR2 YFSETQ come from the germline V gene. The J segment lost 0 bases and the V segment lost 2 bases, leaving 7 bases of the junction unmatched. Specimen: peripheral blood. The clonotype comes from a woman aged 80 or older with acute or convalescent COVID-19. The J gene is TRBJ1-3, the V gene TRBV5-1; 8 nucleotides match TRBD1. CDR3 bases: TGCGCCAGCAGCTTCTCGGGTACAGGGGGCTCTGGAAACACCATATATTTT. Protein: CASSFSGTGGSGNTIYF.